These 8 T cell receptor beta chains were all obtained from the same sample, sequenced in a study of T-cell reconstitution after alpha-beta-depleted transplantation in children. Researchers prepared the TCRbeta library using unique molecular identifiers, the study reports. Each CDR3 protein is one row after TCRdb ran MiXCR on the PCR reads. The data show nearly 250,000 distinct CDR3 sequences, around 7.5% seen once. This specimen consisted of PBMCs, mostly from graft donor cells, obtained 180 days after TCRalphabeta/CD19-depleted stem cell transplant. The source of these receptors is a male patient under 18 who had a stem cell transplant for acute lymphoblastic leukemia, so the T cells may come from the graft donor.

This clonotype showed up many times. CDR3: CASSYPPDEQYF. CDR3 coding DNA: TGTGCCAGCAGTTACCCTCCCGACGAGCAGTACTTC. V is TRBV6-5 and J is TRBJ2-7; no reliable D call. CDR3 length: 12 amino acids. Trimming stripped 2 bases from V and 5 bases from J, with 7 bases between. Germline V gene sequence: CDR1 MNHEY, CDR2 SVGAGI.

This clonotype was seen repeatedly, ten times or more. This chain connects TRBV27 to TRBJ1-1, with 8 bases identical to TRBD1. The CDR3 loop spans 14 amino acids. J was trimmed by 3 bases and V by 8 bases; bases with no gene match: 8. The V gene's germline CDR1 is MNHEY and CDR2 SMNVEV (reference sequence). The CDR3 region is CASRISDRDTEAFF. CDR3 nucleotide sequence: TGTGCCAGCCGAATTTCGGACAGGGACACTGAAGCTTTCTTT.

This clonotype has ten or more counts. This chain connects TRBV5-1 to TRBJ2-7; TRBD1 agrees at 9 bases. Germline V gives CDR1 SGHRS, CDR2 YFSETQ. The V gene end was trimmed by 5 bases and the J gene end by 7 bases; junction bases not matched to a gene: 10. The CDR3 is 14 residues long. CDR3 protein: CASSSGQGPGEQYF. CDR3 DNA: TGCGCCAGCAGTTCTGGACAGGGGCCGGGGGAGCAGTACTTC. The complete variable domain, with remaining parts taken from reference TRBV5-1 and TRBJ2-7, reads KAGVTQTPRYLIKTRGQQVTLSCSPISGHRSVSWYQQTPGQGLQFLFEYFSETQRNKGNFPGRFSGRQFSNSRSEMNVSTLELGDSALYLCASSSGQGPGEQYFGPGTRLTVT.

There are many counts of this clonotype. The chain employs TRBV9 and TRBJ2-1, with 9 nucleotides matching TRBD2. The CDR3 contains 16 residues. Germline V lookup: CDR1 SGDLS, CDR2 YYNGEE. V lost 0 bases to trimming and J lost 1 base; unmatched junction nucleotides: 2. This CDR3 reads CASSVERGVSYNEQFF. Here the CDR3 DNA reads TGTGCCAGCAGCGTAGAGCGGGGGGTTTCCTACAATGAGCAGTTCTTC.

This clonotype appeared many times. For the CDR3, the DNA is TGTGCCAGCAGCCAGACAGGGGGGGGAAATTCACCCCTCCACTTT. This codes for CASSQTGGGNSPLHF. J is TRBJ1-6 and V is TRBV14; 9 bases match TRBD1. Trimming took 3 bases from V and 7 from J; bases not matched to a gene: 4. This CDR3 is built from 15 residues. Germline-derived CDR1 and CDR2 are SGHDN and FVKESK.

A remark on this clonotype: A read error may explain this, as a much larger clone is one base away. The chain combines TRBV3-1 with TRBJ1-5; 10 positions match TRBD1. V shed 10 bases and J 7 bases; nucleotides not matched to a gene: 10. In germline, CDR1 is LGHDT, CDR2 YNNKEL (reference sequence). The CDR3 is 14 amino acids. Here the CDR3 reads CAISADRGYQPQHF. The CDR3 DNA reads as TGTGCCATCAGTGCGGACAGGGGGTACCAGCCCCAGCATTTT.

The chain joins TRBV6-1 to TRBJ1-2; D might be TRBD1 (5 bases). The V end lost 4 bases, the J end lost 0 bases, and 9 bases lay between the germline ends. The V gene's germline CDR1 is MNHNS and CDR2 SASEGT. The CDR3 runs 14 residues. The CDR3 reads CASSATVANYGYTF. In DNA, the CDR3 is TGTGCCAGCAGTGCGACAGTTGCTAACTATGGCTACACCTTC.

The table lists this clonotype with many counts. The chain employs TRBV27 and TRBJ1-1; D is unresolved. Germline loops: CDR1 MNHEY, CDR2 SMNVEV (reference sequence). Trimming took 0 bases from V and 5 from J, leaving 7 bases between them. The CDR3 has 13 residues. CDR3 sequence: CASSLSRSTEAFF. For the CDR3, the DNA is TGTGCCAGCAGTTTATCCCGGAGTACTGAAGCTTTCTTT.